This TCR beta chain was sequenced during a study of blood T cell repertoires in COVID-19. On the study more broadly: COVID-19 samples, acute and convalescent, were from the United States, Italy and Spain. T cells, B-cell-depleted T cells, or PBMCs supplied cDNA or gDNA.

Original methodology: How many nucleated cells were present was estimated from reference gene primer amplification. Some clones are missing from TCRdb's copy, which holds only in-frame ones; the method was immunoSEQ multiplex PCR. V and J calls and clone size are as listed in that table; D and trimming were resolved from the DNA. Among tens of thousands of clones listed, 81% were seen once. This CDR3 region has 14 residues. Germline V CDR1 and CDR2: SGHNT, YYREEE (reference sequence). The V gene end was trimmed by 4 bases and the J gene end by 7 bases; junction bases not matched to a gene: 9. The V call is TRBV5-4, the J call TRBJ2-7; TRBD1 agrees at 9 bases. This clonotype originated in a man aged 80 or over with active or convalescent COVID-19. The sequenced material came from peripheral blood. CDR3 sequence (DNA): TGTGCCAGCAGCCCCGGCCGGACAGGGGAAGAGCAGTACTTC. Residues: CASSPGRTGEEQYF.